Sequencing of this T cell receptor (beta chain) was carried out in a study of blood T cell repertoires in COVID-19 (TCRdb year 2020). With respect to the entire study: Collaborator samples came from the United States, Italy and Spain and covered acute and convalescent phases of COVID-19. HLA class I and class II types, where available, came from metadata supplied by the sample provider rather than from assay-based typing. The samples were drawn from the first 160 participants of the ongoing ImmuneRACE study and from over 950 subjects provided by 6 global collaborators. The prospective study material was composed of cDNA or gDNA derived from T cells, B-cell-depleted T cells, or PBMCs. Subjects who had been exposed to COVID-19, were actively infected with it, or had recovered from it provided the deeply sampled blood TCRbeta repertoires that made up the dataset. The repertoires were made available in a free public database intended to serve as a resource for research on the immune response to SARS-CoV-2. A de-identified subject ID, COVID-19 status, age in years and sex were almost always included in the sample metadata.

Reading from cysteine to phenylalanine, the CDR3 counts 13 amino acids. Of all the DNA, just the CDR3 is kept, 39 bases in frame from base 1. Taken from the germline V gene, the CDR1 and CDR2 loops are MNHNS and SASEGT. Trimming costs V 2 bases and J 7 bases, and their ends lie 11 bases apart. In Seattle, one collaborating source enrolled patients while the infection was active and tracked those patients longitudinally over the course of disease. Collaborating institutions collected whole blood in K2EDTA tubes following their own protocols. For TCRbeta analysis, collaborators shipped samples as frozen whole blood, isolated PBMCs, or DNA extracted from either of those sample types. This clone appeared once. It lacks a known antigen. Per-base qualities were not stored, and no clone one base away is much larger. The research as a whole found: The amount of clinical and demographic metadata varied by source and participant and was provided uncurated.

TCRbeta CDR3 regions were amplified from genomic DNA by means of the immunoSEQ Assay, a bias-controlled multiplex PCR. The paper's processing steps were these. Nucleated cell counts per sample were estimated from amplification of reference gene primers within the assay. Sequence reads were collapsed and filtered to measure the absolute abundance of every unique TCRbeta CDR3 rearrangement. For each sample, productive Simpson clonality was calculated by taking the square root of Simpson's diversity index across productive rearrangements. The clones in this table, taken by TCRdb from immuneACCESS, are in-frame only. Not every clone is retained; where verified, under half of the shortfall comes from an unresolved V gene, and the cause of the rest is unknown. Clone size and the V and J calls come from that table; the DNA yielded D and trimming. This sample holds 440,000 or so clones; about 88% were observed only once. The ten largest make up under 2% of the sample.

This receptor was identified in a woman aged 35 to 49 with COVID-19, enrolled during active disease. Material for sequencing was peripheral blood. The chain employs TRBV6-1 and TRBJ1-2; the D segment cannot be called with confidence. The DNA reads as follows: TGTGCCAGCAGTGAACAGGCCTCTATTGGCTACACCTTC. This gives the protein CASSEQASIGYTF.